This TCR beta chain was sequenced for a study of cytomegalovirus exposure and HLA in healthy donors. For the study at large: HLA-typed donors were the source of about 90 million unique TCRs held in an early data release. General observations from the study: The CMV antigen specificity of a few CMV-associated chains was confirmed through in vitro analysis.

The CDR3 sequence is 13 residues long. The germline gives CDR1 SGHNT, CDR2 YYREEE (reference sequence). This clone is a singleton in its sample. As yet, its antigen is unknown. The junction departs from germline at one end; a sequencing error may be responsible. Use of 60 Vbeta and 13 Jbeta primers characterized the PCR. TCRdb's copy holds only in-frame clones and misses some; the assay was immunoSEQ multiplex PCR. The sample gives approximately 140,000 clones, nearly 80% of which show up once; 4.5% to 6.5% is in the top ten. This receptor was identified in a male donor in good health and CMV-seronegative. The rearrangement joins TRBV5-4 to TRBJ2-7, with D possibly TRBD2 on 6 matching bases. Material: PBMCs. The CDR3 DNA sequence: TGTGCCAGCAGATCAACGGAGGGCGTGGAGCAGCACTTC. It yields the protein CASRSTEGVEQHF. Full variable domain (remainder filled in from reference TRBV5-4 and TRBJ2-7): ETGVTQSPTHLIKTRGQQVTLRCSSQSGHNTVSWYQQALGQGPQFIFQYYREEENGRGNFPPRFSGLQFPNYSSELNVNALELDDSALYLCASRSTEGVEQHFGPGTRLTVT.